This entry features one T cell receptor beta chain sequence. Using immunoSEQ multiplex PCR, the repertoire was profiled, and TCRdb retains in-frame clones only, with some absent. The sample lists some 74,000 clones, 86% occurring once. The sample is drawn from a study of OX40 agonist ivuxolimab in advanced cancers. Study summary: Under the entry rules, prior anti-PD-1, anti-PD-L1 or anti-CTLA-4 therapy was allowed, and about 40% had some.

The germline gives CDR1 SGHDN, CDR2 FVKESK. The CDR3 runs 14 residues. With 4 bases removed from V and 1 base from J, the gap between germline ends came to 10 bases. The rearrangement uses TRBV14 and TRBJ1-1; possible D gene TRBD1, 5 bases. This TCR was sampled from an adult with an advanced solid tumor such as melanoma, head and neck, liver or kidney cancer. The source was CD4+ or CD8+ T cells sorted from blood, collected in a trial of the OX40 agonist ivuxolimab. The CDR3, as DNA: TGTGCCAGCAGCCTATTAACAGGGAACACTGAAGCTTTCTTT. Amino acids: CASSLLTGNTEAFF. Full variable domain (missing parts from reference TRBV14 and TRBJ1-1): EAGVTQFPSHSVIEKGQTVTLRCDPISGHDNLYWYRRVMGKEIKFLLHFVKESKQDESGMPNNRFLAERTGGTYSTLKVQPAELEDSGVYFCASSLLTGNTEAFFGQGTRLTVV.